These 10 T cell receptor beta chains came from one sample sequenced in a study of identical twins. One entry per CDR3 protein results from TCRdb running MiXCR on the 5' RACE reads. Among 690,000 or so distinct CDR3 sequences listed, around 6% were seen once. The sequenced material came from naive T cells sorted from blood. The receptors derive from a man between 18 and 29 years old in good health.

This clonotype was recorded at least ten times. The chain couples TRBV11-1 to TRBJ2-1, with TRBD1 matching 7 bases. With 2 bases clipped from V and 5 bases from J, the junction kept 3 bases outside the gene matches. This CDR3 spans 14 amino acids. Germline-derived CDR1 and CDR2 are SGHAT and FQDESV (reference sequence). CDR3 nucleotide sequence: TGTGCCAGCAGCTTACGACAGGGTGACAATGAGCAGTTCTTC. Protein product: CASSLRQGDNEQFF.

The V call is TRBV6-2 or TRBV6-3, the J call TRBJ2-7; 13 bases align to TRBD2. Germline-derived CDR1 and CDR2 are MNHEY and SVGEGT. The CDR3 is made up of 18 amino acids. Losses at the gene ends were 8 bases for V and 4 bases for J; bases not matched to a gene: 17. The chain's CDR3 is CASAPRLAGGMVEYEQYF. As DNA, the CDR3 is TGTGCCAGCGCCCCTAGACTAGCGGGAGGAATGGTCGAATACGAGCAGTACTTC.

This clonotype was seen a few times. CDR3 DNA: TGCAGTGCGGCCCACCTGAGCTCCTACAATGAGCAGTTCTTC. Encoded protein: CSAAHLSSYNEQFF. This chain connects TRBV20-1 to TRBJ2-1, with unresolved D. CDR3 length equals 14 residues. V dropped 6 bases and J dropped 0 bases, with 12 bases sitting between them. Germline-derived CDR1 and CDR2 are DFQATT and SNEGSKA (reference sequence).

At least ten counts were recorded for this clonotype. The rearrangement uses TRBV5-1 and TRBJ2-1, with 10 positions matching TRBD2. The trim removed 0 bases at V and 6 bases at J, leaving 6 bases unmatched. The germline CDR1 and CDR2 sequences are SGHRS and YFSETQ. The CDR3 loop spans 16 amino acids. CDR3 amino acids: CASSLALAGAGNEQFF. The CDR3 nucleotides are TGCGCCAGCAGCTTGGCCCTAGCGGGAGCCGGCAATGAGCAGTTCTTC.

This clonotype was seen repeatedly, ten times or more. The chain uses TRBV27 and TRBJ2-7; D could derive from TRBD1 or TRBD2 (5 bases each). CDR3 length: 17 residues. V was clipped by 5 bases and J by 2 bases, with 22 bases between them. Germline V gene sequence: CDR1 MNHEY, CDR2 SMNVEV (reference sequence). The CDR3: CASSGPLLGERPYEQYV. The DNA of the CDR3 is TGTGCCAGCAGTGGACCGCTATTGGGGGAGAGGCCCTACGAGCAGTACGTC.

The rearrangement joins TRBV5-1 to TRBJ2-7; D might be TRBD1 or TRBD2, each matching 5 bases. Germline loops: CDR1 SGHRS, CDR2 YFSETQ. V gave up 3 bases and J gave up 1 base, with 20 bases separating them. The CDR3 contains 17 residues. The CDR3 bases are TGCGCCAGCAGCTCCTACTCGACAGTTGGGGGATCCTACGAGCAGTACTTC. Translated, it gives CASSSYSTVGGSYEQYF.

In the case of this clonotype: Possible read error: a much larger clone is one base away. Here the CDR3 DNA reads TGTGCCAGCAGCCAGTCCAGGGATTCATATACGCAGTATTTT. This gives the protein CASSQSRDSYTQYF. The chain links TRBV7-3 to TRBJ2-3; D is perhaps TRBD1 (5 bases). This CDR3 has 14 residues. Germline V CDR1 and CDR2: SGHTA, FQGTGA. The V end was cut by 5 bases, the J end by 7 bases, with 16 bases between.

This clonotype was seen a few times. Mismatch with germline at one junction end may stem from a read error. CDR3 in amino acids: CASSTGTGSEGASFF. The CDR3, as DNA: TGTGCCAGCAGCACCGGGACAGGGAGCGAAGGGGCCAGCTTTTTT. The gene calls are TRBV3-1 and TRBJ1-1; 9 bases match TRBD1. The CDR3 spans 15 residues. CDR1 LGHDT and CDR2 YNNKEL come from the germline V gene (reference sequence).

There are a few counts of this clonotype. The chain combines TRBV6-2 or TRBV6-3 with TRBJ2-7; D call uncertain. This CDR3 comprises 13 residues. The germline CDR1 and CDR2 sequences are MNHEY and SVGEGT. With 0 bases removed from V and 3 bases from J, the gap between germline ends came to 6 bases. CDR3 residues: CASSYSQYYEQYV. Here the CDR3 DNA reads TGTGCCAGCAGTTACTCGCAGTACTACGAGCAGTACGTC.

This clonotype was seen many times. This chain connects TRBV6-1 to TRBJ2-1; TRBD2 matches 11 bases. With 5 bases clipped from V and 10 bases from J, the junction kept 7 bases outside the gene matches. In germline, CDR1 is MNHNS, CDR2 SASEGT. The CDR3 totals 14 residues. CDR3 nucleotide sequence: TGTGCCAGCAGTCCCAATAGCGGGAGGGCGGAGCAGTTCTTC. This gives the protein CASSPNSGRAEQFF.